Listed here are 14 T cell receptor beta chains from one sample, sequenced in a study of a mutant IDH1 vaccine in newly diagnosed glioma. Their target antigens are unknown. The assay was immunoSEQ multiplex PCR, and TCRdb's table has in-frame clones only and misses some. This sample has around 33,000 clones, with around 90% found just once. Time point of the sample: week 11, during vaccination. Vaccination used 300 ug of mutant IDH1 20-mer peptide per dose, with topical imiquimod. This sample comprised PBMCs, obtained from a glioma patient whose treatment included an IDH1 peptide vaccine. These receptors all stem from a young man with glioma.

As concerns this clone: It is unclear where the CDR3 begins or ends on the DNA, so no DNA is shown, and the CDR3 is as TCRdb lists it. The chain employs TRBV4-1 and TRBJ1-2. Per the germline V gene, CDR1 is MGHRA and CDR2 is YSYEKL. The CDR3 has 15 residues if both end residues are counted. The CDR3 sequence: CASSPSGQGGYGYTF.

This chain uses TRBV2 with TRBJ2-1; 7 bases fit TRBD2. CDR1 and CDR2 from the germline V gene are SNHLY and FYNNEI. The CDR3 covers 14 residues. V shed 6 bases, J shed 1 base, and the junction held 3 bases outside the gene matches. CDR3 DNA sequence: TGTGCCAGCAGCGTAGCGGGTTCCTACAATGAGCAGTTCTTC. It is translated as CASSVAGSYNEQFF.

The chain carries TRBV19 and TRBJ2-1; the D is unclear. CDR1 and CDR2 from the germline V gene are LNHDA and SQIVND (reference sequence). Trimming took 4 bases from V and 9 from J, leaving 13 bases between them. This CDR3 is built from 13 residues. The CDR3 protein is CASSSTPGGEQFF. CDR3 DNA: TGTGCCAGTAGTAGCACTCCTGGTGGTGAGCAGTTCTTC. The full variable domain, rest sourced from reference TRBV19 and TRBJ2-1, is DGGITQSPKYLFRKEGQNVTLSCEQNLNHDAMYWYRQDPGQGLRLIYYSQIVNDFQKGDIAEGYSVSREKKESFPLTVTSAQKNPTAFYLCASSSTPGGEQFFGPGTRLTVL.

The CDR3 DNA reads TGCGCCAGCAGGGAGACAGGGGAGGTGGTCACTGAAGCTTTCTTT. It codes for CASRETGEVVTEAFF. This chain uses TRBV5-1 with TRBJ1-1; 8 bases map to TRBD1. The CDR3 is 15 residues long. V dropped 5 bases and J dropped 4; count of bases not matched to a gene: 10. The germline V gene encodes CDR1 SGHRS and CDR2 YFSETQ. Full variable domain (missing parts from reference TRBV5-1 and TRBJ1-1): KAGVTQTPRYLIKTRGQQVTLSCSPISGHRSVSWYQQTPGQGLQFLFEYFSETQRNKGNFPGRFSGRQFSNSRSEMNVSTLELGDSALYLCASRETGEVVTEAFFGQGTRLTVV.

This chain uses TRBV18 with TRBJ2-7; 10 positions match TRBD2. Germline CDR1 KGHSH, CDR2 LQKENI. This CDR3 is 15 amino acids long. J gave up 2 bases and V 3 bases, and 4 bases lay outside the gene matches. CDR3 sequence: CASSPLAGATYEQYF. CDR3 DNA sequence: TGTGCCAGCTCACCCCTAGCGGGAGCTACCTACGAGCAGTACTTC. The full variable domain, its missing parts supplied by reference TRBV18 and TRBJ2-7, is NAGVMQNPRHLVRRRGQEARLRCSPMKGHSHVYWYRQLPEEGLKFMVYLQKENIIDESGMPKERFSAEFPKEGPSILRIQQVVRGDSAAYFCASSPLAGATYEQYFGPGTRLTVT.

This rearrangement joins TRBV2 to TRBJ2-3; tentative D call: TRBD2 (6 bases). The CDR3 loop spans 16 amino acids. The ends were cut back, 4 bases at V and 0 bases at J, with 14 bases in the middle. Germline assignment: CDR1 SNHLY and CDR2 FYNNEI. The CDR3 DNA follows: TGTGCCAGCAGTGGGAGGGAACAGATTAGCACAGATACGCAGTATTTT. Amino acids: CASSGREQISTDTQYF. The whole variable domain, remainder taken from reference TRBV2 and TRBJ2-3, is EPEVTQTPSHQVTQMGQEVILRCVPISNHLYFYWYRQILGQKVEFLVSFYNNEISEKSEIFDDQFSVERPDGSNFTLKIRSTKLEDSAMYFCASSGREQISTDTQYFGPGTRLTVL.

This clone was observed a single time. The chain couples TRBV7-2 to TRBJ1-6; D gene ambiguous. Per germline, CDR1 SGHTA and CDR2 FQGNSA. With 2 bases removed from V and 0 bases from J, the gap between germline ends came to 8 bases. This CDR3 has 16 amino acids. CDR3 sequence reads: CASSLLMSSYNSPLHF. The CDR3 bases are TGTGCCAGCAGCTTACTGATGAGCTCCTATAATTCACCCCTCCACTTT.

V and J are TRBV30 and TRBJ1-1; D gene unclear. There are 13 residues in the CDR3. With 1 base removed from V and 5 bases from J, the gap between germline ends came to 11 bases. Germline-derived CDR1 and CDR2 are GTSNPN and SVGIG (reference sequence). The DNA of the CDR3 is TGTGCCTGGAGTGAGTTCCACCGGACTGAAGCTTTCTTT. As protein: CAWSEFHRTEAFF.

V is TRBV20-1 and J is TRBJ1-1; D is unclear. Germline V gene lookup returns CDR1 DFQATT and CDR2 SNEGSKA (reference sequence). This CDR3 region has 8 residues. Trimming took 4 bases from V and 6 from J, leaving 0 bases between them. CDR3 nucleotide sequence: TGCAGTGCTACTGAAGCTTTCTTT. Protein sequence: CSATEAFF.

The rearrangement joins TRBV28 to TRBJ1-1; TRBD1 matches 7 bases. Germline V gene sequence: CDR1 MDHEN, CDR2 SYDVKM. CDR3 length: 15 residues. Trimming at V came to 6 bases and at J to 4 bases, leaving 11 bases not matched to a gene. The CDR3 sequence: CASSLRTSGGTEAFF. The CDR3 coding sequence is TGTGCCAGCAGCCTTAGGACCTCAGGGGGCACTGAAGCTTTCTTT.

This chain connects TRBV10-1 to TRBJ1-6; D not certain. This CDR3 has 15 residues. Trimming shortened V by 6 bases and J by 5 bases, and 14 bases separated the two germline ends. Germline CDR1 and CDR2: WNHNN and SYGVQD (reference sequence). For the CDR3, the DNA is TGCGCCAGCAGCCCCGGAACAGCGGATAATTCACCCCTCCACTTT. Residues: CASSPGTADNSPLHF.

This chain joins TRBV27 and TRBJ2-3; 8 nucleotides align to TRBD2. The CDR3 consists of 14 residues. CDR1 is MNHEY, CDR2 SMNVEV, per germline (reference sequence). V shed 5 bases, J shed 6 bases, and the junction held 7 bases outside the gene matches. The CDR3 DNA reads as TGTGCCAGCAGTCGCGGGAGGTCTCACGATACGCAGTATTTT. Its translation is CASSRGRSHDTQYF.

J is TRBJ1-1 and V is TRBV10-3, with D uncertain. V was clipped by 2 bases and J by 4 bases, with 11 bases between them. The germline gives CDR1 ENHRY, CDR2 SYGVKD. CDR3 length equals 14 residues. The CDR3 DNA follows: TGTGCCATCAGTGAGACAGCTGTTGGCACTGAAGCTTTCTTT. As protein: CAISETAVGTEAFF.

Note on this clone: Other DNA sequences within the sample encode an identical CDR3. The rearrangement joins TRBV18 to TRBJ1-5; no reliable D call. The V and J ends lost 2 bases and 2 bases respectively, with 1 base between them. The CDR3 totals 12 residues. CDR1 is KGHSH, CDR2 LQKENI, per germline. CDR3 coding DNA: TGTGCCAGCTCACCAGGCAATCAGCCCCAGCATTTT. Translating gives CASSPGNQPQHF.